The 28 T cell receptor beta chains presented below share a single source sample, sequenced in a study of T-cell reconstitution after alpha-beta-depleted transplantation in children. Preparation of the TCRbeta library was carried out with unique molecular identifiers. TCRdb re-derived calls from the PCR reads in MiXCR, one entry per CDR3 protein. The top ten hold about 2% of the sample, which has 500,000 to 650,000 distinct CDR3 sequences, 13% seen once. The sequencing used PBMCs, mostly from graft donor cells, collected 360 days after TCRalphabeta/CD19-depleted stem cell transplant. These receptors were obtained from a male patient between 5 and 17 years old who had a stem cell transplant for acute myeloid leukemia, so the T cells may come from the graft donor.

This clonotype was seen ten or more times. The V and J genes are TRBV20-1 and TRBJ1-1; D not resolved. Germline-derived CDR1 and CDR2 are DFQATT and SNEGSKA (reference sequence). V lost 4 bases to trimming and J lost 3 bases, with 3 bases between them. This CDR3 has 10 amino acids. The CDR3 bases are TGCAGTGCTATTCACACTGAAGCTTTCTTT. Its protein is CSAIHTEAFF.

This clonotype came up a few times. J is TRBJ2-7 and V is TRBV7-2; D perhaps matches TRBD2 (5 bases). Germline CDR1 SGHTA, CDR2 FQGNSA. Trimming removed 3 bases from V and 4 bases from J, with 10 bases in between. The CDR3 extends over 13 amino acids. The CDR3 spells CASSFASTYEQYF. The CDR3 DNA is TGTGCCAGCAGCTTCGCTAGCACTTACGAGCAGTACTTC.

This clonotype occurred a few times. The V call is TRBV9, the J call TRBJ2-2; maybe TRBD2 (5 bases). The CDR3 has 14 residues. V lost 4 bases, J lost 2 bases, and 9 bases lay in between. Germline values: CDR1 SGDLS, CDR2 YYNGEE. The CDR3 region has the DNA TGTGCCAGCAGCCCCCGGACTAACACCGGGGAGCTGTTTTTT. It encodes CASSPRTNTGELFF. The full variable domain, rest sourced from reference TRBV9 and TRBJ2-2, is DSGVTQTPKHLITATGQRVTLRCSPRSGDLSVYWYQQSLDQGLQFLIQYYNGEERAKGNILERFSAQQFPDLHSELNLSSLELGDSALYFCASSPRTNTGELFFGEGSRLTVL.

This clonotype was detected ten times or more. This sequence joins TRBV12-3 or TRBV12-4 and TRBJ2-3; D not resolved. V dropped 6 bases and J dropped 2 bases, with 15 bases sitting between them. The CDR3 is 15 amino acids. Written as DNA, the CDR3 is TGTGCCAGCAGCATGAGAGCGCGACCCACAGATACGCAGTATTTT. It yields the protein CASSMRARPTDTQYF.

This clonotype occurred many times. The CDR3 spells CASSRPSDKETQYF. CDR3 bases: TGTGCCAGCAGCCGTCCTAGCGACAAAGAGACCCAGTACTTC. The chain recombines TRBV7-6 with TRBJ2-5; possible D gene TRBD2, 6 bases. Germline V gene data show CDR1 as SGHVS and CDR2 as FNYEAQ. The CDR3 length is 14 residues. The V end was cut by 5 bases, the J end by 3 bases, with 13 bases between.

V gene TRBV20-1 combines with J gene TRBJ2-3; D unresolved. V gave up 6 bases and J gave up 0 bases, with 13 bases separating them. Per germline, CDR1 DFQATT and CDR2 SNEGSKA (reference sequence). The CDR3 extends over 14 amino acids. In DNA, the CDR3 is TGCAGTGCCCCCAAAGTGGCTAGCACAGATACGCAGTATTTT. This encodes CSAPKVASTDTQYF.

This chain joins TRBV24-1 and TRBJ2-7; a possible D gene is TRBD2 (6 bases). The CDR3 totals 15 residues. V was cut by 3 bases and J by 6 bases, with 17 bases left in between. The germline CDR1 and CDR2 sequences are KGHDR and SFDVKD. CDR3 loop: CATSDRLTGEFEQYF. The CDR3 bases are TGTGCCACCAGTGATAGGTTAACGGGAGAGTTCGAGCAGTACTTC.

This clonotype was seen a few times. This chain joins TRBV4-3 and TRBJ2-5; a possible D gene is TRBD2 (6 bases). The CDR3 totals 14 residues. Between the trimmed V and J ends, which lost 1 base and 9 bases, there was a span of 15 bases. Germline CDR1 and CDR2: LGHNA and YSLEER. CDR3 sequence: CASSQVGLATAQYF. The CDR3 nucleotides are TGCGCCAGCAGCCAAGTCGGGCTAGCGACGGCCCAGTACTTC.

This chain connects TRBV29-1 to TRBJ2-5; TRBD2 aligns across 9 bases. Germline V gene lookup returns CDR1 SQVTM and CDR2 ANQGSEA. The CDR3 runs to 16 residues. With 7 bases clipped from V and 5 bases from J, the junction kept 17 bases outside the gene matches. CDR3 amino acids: CSAAGIAGEIRETQYF. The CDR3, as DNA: TGCAGCGCCGCCGGGATAGCGGGGGAGATCCGTGAGACCCAGTACTTC.

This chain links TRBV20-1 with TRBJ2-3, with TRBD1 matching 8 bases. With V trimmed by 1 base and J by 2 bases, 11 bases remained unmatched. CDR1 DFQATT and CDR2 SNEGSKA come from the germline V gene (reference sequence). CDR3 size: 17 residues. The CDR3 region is CSARAPQGGIFTDTQYF. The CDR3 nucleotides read TGCAGTGCTAGAGCTCCACAGGGGGGAATTTTCACAGATACGCAGTATTTT.

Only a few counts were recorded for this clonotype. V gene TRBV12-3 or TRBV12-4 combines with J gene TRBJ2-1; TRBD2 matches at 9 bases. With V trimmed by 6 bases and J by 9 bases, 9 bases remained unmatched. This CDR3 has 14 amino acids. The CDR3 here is CASRPGLAPSEQFF. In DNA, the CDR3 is TGTGCCAGCAGGCCGGGACTAGCCCCCAGTGAGCAGTTCTTC.

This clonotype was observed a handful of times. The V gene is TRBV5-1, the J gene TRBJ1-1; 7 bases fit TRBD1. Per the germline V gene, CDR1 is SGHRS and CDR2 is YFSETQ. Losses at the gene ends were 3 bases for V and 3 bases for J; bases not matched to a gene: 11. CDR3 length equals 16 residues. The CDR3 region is CASSSGQADPYTEAFF. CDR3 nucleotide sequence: TGCGCCAGCAGCTCCGGACAGGCCGACCCTTACACTGAAGCTTTCTTT.

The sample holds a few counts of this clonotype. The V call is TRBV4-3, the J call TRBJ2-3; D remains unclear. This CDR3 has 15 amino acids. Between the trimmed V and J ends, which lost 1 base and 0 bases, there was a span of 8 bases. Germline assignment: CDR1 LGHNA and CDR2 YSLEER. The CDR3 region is CASSQGVGSTDTQYF. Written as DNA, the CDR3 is TGCGCCAGCAGCCAAGGAGTGGGAAGCACAGATACGCAGTATTTT.

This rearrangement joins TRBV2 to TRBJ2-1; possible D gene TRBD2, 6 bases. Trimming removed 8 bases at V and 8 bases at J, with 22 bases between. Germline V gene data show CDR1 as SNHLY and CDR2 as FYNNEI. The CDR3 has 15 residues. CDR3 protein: CASGPGGSVGDEQFF. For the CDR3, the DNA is TGTGCCAGCGGTCCTGGAGGGTCCGTTGGGGATGAGCAGTTCTTC.

CDR3 in DNA: TGTGCCTGGAGTGTACAAAGAGGGACAGATACGCAGTATTTT. Encoded protein: CAWSVQRGTDTQYF. This rearrangement joins TRBV30 to TRBJ2-3, with D possibly matching TRBD2 (5 bases). The V and J ends lost 0 bases and 3 bases respectively, with 10 bases between them. This CDR3 spans 14 amino acids. Germline CDR1 GTSNPN, CDR2 SVGIG (reference sequence).

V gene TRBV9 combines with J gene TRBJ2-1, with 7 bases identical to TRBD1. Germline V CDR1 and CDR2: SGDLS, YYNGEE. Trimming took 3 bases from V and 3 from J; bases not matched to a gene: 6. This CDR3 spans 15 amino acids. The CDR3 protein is CASSATGVSYNEQFF. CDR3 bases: TGTGCCAGCAGCGCTACAGGGGTGAGCTACAATGAGCAGTTCTTC.

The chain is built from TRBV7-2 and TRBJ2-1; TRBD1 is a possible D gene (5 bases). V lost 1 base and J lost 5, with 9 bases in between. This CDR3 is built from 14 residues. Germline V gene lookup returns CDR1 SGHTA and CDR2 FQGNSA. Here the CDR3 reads CASSLEQAHNEQFF. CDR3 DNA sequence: TGTGCCAGCAGCTTAGAACAGGCACACAATGAGCAGTTCTTC.

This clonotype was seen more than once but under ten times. The CDR3 protein is CSARDSGSGTDTQYF. The CDR3 DNA reads TGCAGTGCTAGAGATTCCGGGAGCGGCACAGATACGCAGTATTTT. The chain combines TRBV20-1 with TRBJ2-3; tentatively, D is TRBD2 (6 bases). CDR1 and CDR2 from the germline V gene are DFQATT and SNEGSKA (reference sequence). V shed 0 bases and J shed 1 base, with 11 bases lying between them. This CDR3 has 15 residues.

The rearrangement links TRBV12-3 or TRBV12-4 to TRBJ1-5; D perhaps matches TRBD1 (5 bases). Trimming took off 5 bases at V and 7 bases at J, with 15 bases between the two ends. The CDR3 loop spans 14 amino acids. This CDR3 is CASSPSRDGQPQHF. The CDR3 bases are TGTGCCAGCAGTCCTTCCCGGGACGGGCAGCCCCAGCATTTT.

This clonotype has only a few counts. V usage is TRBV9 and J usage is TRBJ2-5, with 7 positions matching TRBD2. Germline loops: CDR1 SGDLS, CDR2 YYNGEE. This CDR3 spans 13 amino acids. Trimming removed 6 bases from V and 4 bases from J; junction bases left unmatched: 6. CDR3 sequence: CASTKSGVETQYF. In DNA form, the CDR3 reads TGTGCCAGCACTAAGAGCGGGGTAGAGACCCAGTACTTC.

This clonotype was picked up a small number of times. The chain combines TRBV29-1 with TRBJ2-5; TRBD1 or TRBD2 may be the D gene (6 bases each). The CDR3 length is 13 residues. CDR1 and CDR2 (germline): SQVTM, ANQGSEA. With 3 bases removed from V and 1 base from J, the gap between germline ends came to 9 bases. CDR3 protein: CSVDKGGQETQYF. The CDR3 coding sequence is TGCAGCGTTGATAAGGGGGGCCAAGAGACCCAGTACTTC.

For the CDR3, the DNA is TGTGCCAGCAGCCAAGAGAATGGAAACACCATATATTTT. As protein: CASSQENGNTIYF. The gene calls are TRBV4-2 and TRBJ1-3; D unclear. The CDR3 has 13 amino acids. Germline assignment: CDR1 LGHNA and CDR2 YNFKEQ. V was shortened by 0 bases and J by 3 bases, with 3 bases between the two germline ends.

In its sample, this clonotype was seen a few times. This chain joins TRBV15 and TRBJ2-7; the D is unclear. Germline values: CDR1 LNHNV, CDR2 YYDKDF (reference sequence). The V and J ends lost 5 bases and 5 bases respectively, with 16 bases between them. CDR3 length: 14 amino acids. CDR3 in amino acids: CATSLRTGDDEQYF. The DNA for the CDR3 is TGTGCCACCAGCCTACGGACCGGAGACGACGAGCAGTACTTC.

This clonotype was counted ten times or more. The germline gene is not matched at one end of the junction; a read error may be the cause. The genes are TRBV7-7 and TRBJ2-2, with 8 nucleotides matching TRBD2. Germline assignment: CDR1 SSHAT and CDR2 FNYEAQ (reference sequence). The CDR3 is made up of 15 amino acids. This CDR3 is CASRDSGVTDGELFF. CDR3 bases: TGTGCTAGCAGGGATAGCGGGGTCACAGACGGGGAGCTGTTTTTT.

This CDR3 reads CASSYPTGVDSNQPQHF. The DNA of the CDR3 is TGTGCCAGCAGTTACCCTACAGGGGTGGATAGCAATCAGCCCCAGCATTTT. J is TRBJ1-5 and V is TRBV6-5, with 7 bases lining up with TRBD1. In germline, CDR1 is MNHEY, CDR2 SVGAGI. The CDR3 spans 17 residues. With 2 bases clipped from V and 0 bases from J, the junction kept 7 bases outside the gene matches.

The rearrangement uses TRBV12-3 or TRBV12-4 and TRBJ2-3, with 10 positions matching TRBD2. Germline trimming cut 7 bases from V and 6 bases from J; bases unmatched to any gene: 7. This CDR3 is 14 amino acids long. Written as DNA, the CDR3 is TGTGCCAGCATTACTAGCGGGACGGGGGATACGCAGTATTTT. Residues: CASITSGTGDTQYF.

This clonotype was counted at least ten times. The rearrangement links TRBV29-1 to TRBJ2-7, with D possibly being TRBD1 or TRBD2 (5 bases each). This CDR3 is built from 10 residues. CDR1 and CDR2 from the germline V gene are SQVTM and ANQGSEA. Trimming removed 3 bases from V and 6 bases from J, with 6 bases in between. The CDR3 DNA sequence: TGCAGCGTTGAGGGGGTCGAGCAGTACTTC. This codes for CSVEGVEQYF.

The CDR3 here is CASSIAFGETQYF. The CDR3, as DNA: TGTGCCAGCAGTATCGCCTTTGGAGAGACCCAGTACTTC. V and J are TRBV27 and TRBJ2-5; no clear D. The V end lost 5 bases, the J end lost 4 bases, and 11 bases lay between the germline ends. The CDR3 length is 13 residues. CDR1 MNHEY and CDR2 SMNVEV come from the germline V gene (reference sequence).